The 24 T cell receptor beta chains listed next were all sequenced from one sample in a study of blood T cell repertoires in COVID-19. This table comes from immunoSEQ multiplex PCR, and its TCRdb copy is limited to in-frame clones, with some not included. The sample lists under 200,000 clones, around 87% occurring once. Input material: PBMCs or T cells enriched from blood (not recorded which). The source is a woman in her forties or fifties who had recovered from COVID-19.

This chain uses TRBV7-9 with TRBJ1-3; the match to TRBD1 covers 7 bases. Germline assignment: CDR1 SEHNR and CDR2 FQNEAQ (reference sequence). V lost 5 bases and J lost 4; bases outside the gene matches: 11. The CDR3 contains 16 residues. The CDR3, as DNA: TGTGCCAGCAGCCCCCCTACAGGGGCGCGCGGAAACACCATATATTTT. Protein sequence: CASSPPTGARGNTIYF.

The CDR3 sequence: CASRPSGQGNSPLHF. The CDR3 nucleotides are TGTGCCAGCAGGCCTTCGGGACAGGGCAATTCACCCCTCCACTTT. The rearrangement joins TRBV7-9 to TRBJ1-6, with 9 bases matching TRBD1. V was pared by 6 bases and J by 7 bases, with 7 bases of the junction left unmatched. This CDR3 has 15 residues. The germline CDR1 and CDR2 sequences are SEHNR and FQNEAQ (reference sequence).

V gene TRBV24-1 combines with J gene TRBJ2-3; TRBD2 aligns across 15 bases. CDR3 size: 20 residues. Germline CDR1 KGHDR, CDR2 SFDVKD. The V gene end was trimmed by 4 bases and the J gene end by 1 base; junction bases not matched to a gene: 11. This CDR3 is CATSDKPGLAGGLRTDTQYF. CDR3 in DNA: TGTGCCACCAGTGACAAGCCGGGACTAGCGGGGGGCCTCCGCACAGATACGCAGTATTTT.

The V call is TRBV5-1, the J call TRBJ1-2, with D perhaps TRBD1 (5 bases). Germline CDR1 is SGHRS and CDR2 is YFSETQ. Trimming took off 0 bases at V and 8 bases at J, with 11 bases between the two ends. This CDR3 comprises 13 residues. The CDR3 DNA sequence: TGCGCCAGCAGCTTGGGGCAGGGAGGCGGCTACACCTTC. It is translated as CASSLGQGGGYTF.

This clone occurred once. The V gene is TRBV7-8, the J gene TRBJ2-2, with 13 bases that match TRBD2. The CDR3 loop spans 18 amino acids. CDR1 and CDR2 (germline): SGHVS, FQNEAQ. The V segment lost 5 bases and the J segment 6 bases; nucleotides outside the gene matches: 12. The CDR3 region is CASSARSGGLAGAGELFF. DNA for the CDR3: TGTGCCAGCAGCGCCCGTTCCGGTGGACTAGCGGGGGCCGGGGAGCTGTTTTTT.

V gene TRBV3-1 (or the pseudogene TRBV3-2) combines with J gene TRBJ1-4, with 9 positions matching TRBD1. The CDR3 contains 19 residues. Trimming removed 2 bases from V and 0 bases from J; junction bases left unmatched: 10. Germline V lookup: CDR1 LGHDT, CDR2 YNNKEL (reference sequence). DNA of the CDR3: TGTGCCAGCAGCCAACCGGGACAGGGACCACTAGCAACTAATGAAAAACTGTTTTTT. Translated: CASSQPGQGPLATNEKLFF.

The J gene is TRBJ2-3, the V gene TRBV21-1; the listed D gene, TRBD2, was not tested against the DNA. TRBV21-1 is a pseudogene segment. The CDR3 contains 15 residues. DNA of the CDR3: TGTGCCAGCAGCAACGACCACGACGCGGGCGATACGCAGTATTTT. Its translation: CASSNDHDAGDTQYF.

The chain has TRBV10-2 and TRBJ1-2; tentatively, D is TRBD1 (5 bases). CDR3 length: 15 residues. Trimming took 4 bases from V and 4 from J, leaving 16 bases between them. CDR1 is WSHSY, CDR2 SAAADI, per germline. This CDR3 is CASSGWTPNPYGYTF. In DNA, the CDR3 is TGCGCCAGCAGTGGTTGGACACCCAACCCCTATGGCTACACCTTC.

The chain joins TRBV18 to TRBJ1-2; 11 bases line up with TRBD1. The CDR3 covers 14 residues. Per germline, CDR1 KGHSH and CDR2 LQKENI. J was trimmed by 7 bases and V by 6 bases; bases with no gene match: 7. The CDR3 here is CASSAGTGGGGYTF. The CDR3, as DNA: TGTGCCAGCTCGGCCGGGACAGGGGGAGGTGGCTACACCTTC.

The rearrangement uses TRBV4-1 and TRBJ1-3, with 8 bases fitting TRBD1. This CDR3 has 18 amino acids. CDR1 and CDR2 (germline): MGHRA, YSYEKL. The trim removed 0 bases at V and 0 bases at J, leaving 7 bases unmatched. DNA for the CDR3: TGCGCCAGCAGCCAAGATGGGACAGGCTTAGGCTCTGGAAACACCATATATTTT. Translating gives CASSQDGTGLGSGNTIYF.

The V call is TRBV5-1, the J call TRBJ2-1; 9 bases are shared with TRBD1. CDR3 size: 14 residues. Per germline, CDR1 SGHRS and CDR2 YFSETQ. V was clipped by 3 bases and J by 7 bases; unmatched bases: 5. CDR3 DNA sequence: TGCGCCAGCAGCTCGGGGACAGGGTCGAATGAGCAGTTCTTC. Translating gives CASSSGTGSNEQFF.

The gene calls are TRBV6-2 or TRBV6-3 and TRBJ1-6, with 7 bases that match TRBD1. The V gene's germline CDR1 is MNHEY and CDR2 SVGEGT. The CDR3 has 16 residues. Germline trimming cut 6 bases from V and 9 bases from J; bases unmatched to any gene: 14. CDR3 sequence: CASSPRQGDLGSPLHF. CDR3 DNA sequence: TGTGCCAGCAGCCCTAGGCAGGGGGATCTAGGTTCACCCCTCCACTTT.

This chain links TRBV7-9 with TRBJ2-7; D possibly corresponds to TRBD1 (6 bases). Trimming removed 5 bases from V and 6 bases from J, with 14 bases in between. The CDR3 runs 13 residues. Per the germline V gene, CDR1 is SEHNR and CDR2 is FQNEAQ (reference sequence). CDR3 region: CASSPGRGGEQYF. CDR3 sequence (DNA): TGTGCCAGCAGCCCGGGGCGAGGGGGCGAGCAGTACTTC.

This chain uses TRBV7-2 with TRBJ2-5, with 8 nucleotides matching TRBD1. V shed 5 bases and J 5 bases; nucleotides not matched to a gene: 7. Germline CDR1 is SGHTA and CDR2 is FQGNSA. The CDR3 runs to 14 residues. The CDR3 bases are TGTGCCAGCAGCCAGGACAGGGTAGGGGAGACCCAGTACTTC. Translation: CASSQDRVGETQYF.

The CDR3 DNA follows: TGCAGCGGGGGACAGACGAATGAAAAACTGTTTTTT. Protein sequence: CSGGQTNEKLFF. The chain combines TRBV29-1 with TRBJ1-4, with TRBD1 matching over 7 bases. The germline V gene has CDR1 SQVTM and CDR2 ANQGSEA. Unmatched junction bases numbered 4, after V lost 7 bases and J lost 5 bases. There are 12 residues in the CDR3.

The CDR3 here is CATSRVRDSGYEQYF. The CDR3 bases are TGTGCCACCAGCAGAGTTAGGGACAGCGGGTACGAGCAGTACTTC. V is TRBV15 and J is TRBJ2-7; D is possibly TRBD1 (7 bases). The V gene lost 1 base and the J gene lost 4 bases, with 14 bases spanning the gap. The germline CDR1 and CDR2 sequences are LNHNV and YYDKDF (reference sequence). The CDR3 runs 15 residues. The full variable domain, completed using reference TRBV15 and TRBJ2-7, is DAMVIQNPRYQVTQFGKPVTLSCSQTLNHNVMYWYQQKSSQAPKLLFHYYDKDFNNEADTPDNFQSRRPNTSFCFLDIRSPGLGDTAMYLCATSRVRDSGYEQYFGPGTRLTVT.

This chain links TRBV7-2 with TRBJ1-1; 7 bases line up with TRBD1. The CDR3 length is 16 residues. Losses at the gene ends were 2 bases for V and 2 bases for J; bases not matched to a gene: 8. CDR1 is SGHTA and CDR2 is FQGNSA in the germline V gene. The CDR3 DNA is TGTGCCAGCAGCTTATCCGGGACAGATCTCAACACTGAAGCTTTCTTT. It is translated as CASSLSGTDLNTEAFF. Complete variable domain (other parts from reference TRBV7-2 and TRBJ1-1): GAGVSQSPSNKVTEKGKDVELRCDPISGHTALYWYRQSLGQGLEFLIYFQGNSAPDKSGLPSDRFSAERTGGSVSTLTIQRTQQEDSAVYLCASSLSGTDLNTEAFFGQGTRLTVV.

This clone was counted between two and nine times. In DNA form, the CDR3 reads TGTGCCAGCAGCGTAGGGGGGCTTAGCAATCAGCCCCAGCATTTT. This gives the protein CASSVGGLSNQPQHF. The chain links TRBV9 to TRBJ1-5; a possible D gene is TRBD1 (6 bases). V was cut by 0 bases and J by 0 bases, with 7 bases left in between. CDR3 length: 15 residues. In germline, CDR1 is SGDLS, CDR2 YYNGEE.

V is TRBV30 and J is TRBJ1-2, with D possibly TRBD1 on 6 matching bases. The CDR3 consists of 13 residues. V was shortened by 0 bases and J by 7 bases, with 12 bases between the two germline ends. The germline V gene has CDR1 GTSNPN and CDR2 SVGIG (reference sequence). This CDR3 is CAWSVRDNGGYTF. The DNA of the CDR3 is TGTGCCTGGAGTGTCCGGGACAATGGTGGCTACACCTTC.

This clone was counted once. This chain uses TRBV7-8 with TRBJ2-1, with TRBD2 identical over 10 bases. Germline CDR1 and CDR2: SGHVS and FQNEAQ. CDR3 length: 16 residues. V trimming: 2 bases; J trimming: 8 bases; junction bases outside the gene matches: 9. This CDR3 reads CASSLRVAGGYDEQFF. In DNA form, the CDR3 reads TGTGCCAGCAGCTTACGGGTAGCGGGGGGTTACGATGAGCAGTTCTTC. The full variable domain, rest sourced from reference TRBV7-8 and TRBJ2-1, is GAGVSQSPRYKVAKRGQDVALRCDPISGHVSLFWYQQALGQGPEFLTYFQNEAQLDKSGLPSDRFFAERPEGSVSTLKIQRTQQEDSAVYLCASSLRVAGGYDEQFFGPGTRLTVL.

The chain combines TRBV6-2 or TRBV6-3 with TRBJ1-5, with unresolved D. The CDR3 has 17 amino acids. The V gene's germline CDR1 is MNHEY and CDR2 SVGEGT. The ends were cut back, 1 base at V and 1 base at J, with 14 bases in the middle. The CDR3 sequence is CASSYYGPGKSNQPQHF. CDR3 bases: TGTGCCAGCAGTTACTATGGCCCGGGAAAAAGCAATCAGCCCCAGCATTTT.

V and J are TRBV9 and TRBJ2-1; D may be TRBD2 (6 bases). Germline V gene data show CDR1 as SGDLS and CDR2 as YYNGEE. The V gene lost 2 bases and the J gene lost 0 bases, with 15 bases spanning the gap. This CDR3 is 17 amino acids long. DNA for the CDR3: TGTGCCAGCAGCGTTGGTAGCGGTTCGAGCTCCTACAATGAGCAGTTCTTC. Its translation is CASSVGSGSSSYNEQFF.

The V gene is TRBV19, the J gene TRBJ2-1, with 13 bases lining up with TRBD2. J lost 2 bases, V lost 10 bases, and 11 bases had no gene match. The CDR3 loop spans 17 amino acids. Per the germline V gene, CDR1 is LNHDA and CDR2 is SQIVND (reference sequence). The chain's CDR3 is CAKVPGLAGIPYNEQFF. CDR3 nucleotide sequence: TGTGCCAAGGTGCCGGGACTAGCGGGGATACCCTACAATGAGCAGTTCTTC.

The chain links TRBV6-5 to TRBJ1-1; TRBD1 might be the D (5 bases). The CDR3 consists of 15 residues. V was cut by 4 bases and J by 4 bases, with 16 bases left in between. Germline CDR1 MNHEY, CDR2 SVGAGI. CDR3 in DNA: TGTGCCAGCAGTTCCTCCTGGGACTATGGCACTGAAGCTTTCTTT. Translated: CASSSSWDYGTEAFF.